The next 9 T cell receptor beta chains were all read from a single sample in a study of STAT3 mutations in large granular lymphocyte leukemia. Study-level findings and limits: At least one immunodominant TCR beta clonotype appeared in every T-cell large granular lymphocyte leukemia patient.

Antigens for these TCRs are unknown. The data were produced by immunoSEQ multiplex PCR, yet TCRdb's version contains in-frame clones alone and is incomplete. The sample records about 13,000 clones, 90% being singletons. Sequenced input: peripheral blood mononuclear cells. Receptors originate from a middle-aged man with T-cell large granular lymphocyte leukemia. Some clones in this sample may be carry-over from other donors' samples.

The rearrangement joins TRBV5-1 to TRBJ1-1; D is perhaps TRBD1 (5 bases). The CDR3 is 14 residues long. V lost 2 bases and J lost 3, with 11 bases in between. The germline V gene has CDR1 SGHRS and CDR2 YFSETQ. CDR3 protein: CASSLSPGDTEAFF. In DNA form, the CDR3 reads TGCGCCAGCAGCTTAAGCCCGGGGGACACTGAAGCTTTCTTT.

V is TRBV6-6 and J is TRBJ1-2, with unresolved D. CDR1 MNHNY and CDR2 SVGAGI come from the germline V gene (reference sequence). There are 13 residues in the CDR3. V was shortened by 6 bases and J by 3 bases, with 11 bases between the two germline ends. DNA for the CDR3: TGTGCCAGCAGGACTACAGACTACTATGGCTACACCTTC. This gives the protein CASRTTDYYGYTF.

The V gene is TRBV2, the J gene TRBJ1-5; 8 bases line up with TRBD1. Germline V gene lookup returns CDR1 SNHLY and CDR2 FYNNEI. This CDR3 spans 16 amino acids. The junction had 10 bases not matched to a gene; V was cut back by 6 bases and J by 3 bases. The CDR3 DNA reads as TGTGCCAGCAGCCTGACAGGGGAGAACCTCAATCAGCCCCAGCATTTT. Its protein is CASSLTGENLNQPQHF.

The chain is built from TRBV27 and TRBJ1-5, with TRBD1 matching 8 bases. This CDR3 has 14 residues. The V gene's germline CDR1 is MNHEY and CDR2 SMNVEV (reference sequence). With 8 bases clipped from V and 2 bases from J, the junction kept 5 bases outside the gene matches. The CDR3, as DNA: TGTGCCAGCCGACAGGGACAGGGCAATCAGCCCCAGCATTTT. Protein sequence: CASRQGQGNQPQHF.

A single count supports this clone. The chain combines TRBV4-3 with TRBJ1-6; D unresolved. Germline loops: CDR1 LGHNA, CDR2 YSLEER. This CDR3 is 16 amino acids long. Trimming pared 0 bases from V and 2 bases from J, leaving 8 bases between. In DNA form, the CDR3 reads TGCGCCAGCAGCCAAGACACGGAGCCCTATAATTCACCCCTCCACTTT. Protein: CASSQDTEPYNSPLHF.

The chain is built from TRBV6-1 and TRBJ2-2; perhaps TRBD1 as D (5 bases). The CDR3 extends over 14 amino acids. Germline CDR1 reads MNHNS; CDR2 reads SASEGT. Trimming left V 7 bases short and J 1 base short, with 10 bases between. As DNA, the CDR3 is TGTGCCAGCATTGGACACTGGAACACCGGGGAGCTGTTTTTT. Protein sequence: CASIGHWNTGELFF.

CDR3 sequence (DNA): TGTGCCAGCAGCCAAGATCCCGCGGGGGCCGACACCGGGGAGCTGTTTTTT. Residues: CASSQDPAGADTGELFF. This rearrangement joins TRBV4-2 to TRBJ2-2, with D perhaps TRBD2 (7 bases). CDR1 and CDR2 (germline): LGHNA, YNFKEQ. V lost 0 bases and J lost 3, with 14 bases in between. The CDR3 has 17 residues.

This clone appeared a few times. V gene TRBV7-2 combines with J gene TRBJ1-4; D unclear. V lost 8 bases and J 3 bases, leaving 10 bases between the germline ends. The germline gives CDR1 SGHTA, CDR2 FQGNSA. The CDR3 has 13 amino acids. CDR3: CASSTEANEKLFF. The CDR3 DNA is TGTGCCAGCTCGACGGAAGCTAATGAAAAACTGTTTTTT.

This chain joins TRBV27 and TRBJ2-7; D is possibly TRBD1 (6 bases). Deletions cut 6 bases from V and 0 bases from J, with 12 bases between. This CDR3 has 14 amino acids. Per the germline V gene, CDR1 is MNHEY and CDR2 is SMNVEV (reference sequence). CDR3 DNA sequence: TGTGCCAGCAGACCCGGACAGACCTCCTACGAGCAGTACTTC. Translated, it gives CASRPGQTSYEQYF.